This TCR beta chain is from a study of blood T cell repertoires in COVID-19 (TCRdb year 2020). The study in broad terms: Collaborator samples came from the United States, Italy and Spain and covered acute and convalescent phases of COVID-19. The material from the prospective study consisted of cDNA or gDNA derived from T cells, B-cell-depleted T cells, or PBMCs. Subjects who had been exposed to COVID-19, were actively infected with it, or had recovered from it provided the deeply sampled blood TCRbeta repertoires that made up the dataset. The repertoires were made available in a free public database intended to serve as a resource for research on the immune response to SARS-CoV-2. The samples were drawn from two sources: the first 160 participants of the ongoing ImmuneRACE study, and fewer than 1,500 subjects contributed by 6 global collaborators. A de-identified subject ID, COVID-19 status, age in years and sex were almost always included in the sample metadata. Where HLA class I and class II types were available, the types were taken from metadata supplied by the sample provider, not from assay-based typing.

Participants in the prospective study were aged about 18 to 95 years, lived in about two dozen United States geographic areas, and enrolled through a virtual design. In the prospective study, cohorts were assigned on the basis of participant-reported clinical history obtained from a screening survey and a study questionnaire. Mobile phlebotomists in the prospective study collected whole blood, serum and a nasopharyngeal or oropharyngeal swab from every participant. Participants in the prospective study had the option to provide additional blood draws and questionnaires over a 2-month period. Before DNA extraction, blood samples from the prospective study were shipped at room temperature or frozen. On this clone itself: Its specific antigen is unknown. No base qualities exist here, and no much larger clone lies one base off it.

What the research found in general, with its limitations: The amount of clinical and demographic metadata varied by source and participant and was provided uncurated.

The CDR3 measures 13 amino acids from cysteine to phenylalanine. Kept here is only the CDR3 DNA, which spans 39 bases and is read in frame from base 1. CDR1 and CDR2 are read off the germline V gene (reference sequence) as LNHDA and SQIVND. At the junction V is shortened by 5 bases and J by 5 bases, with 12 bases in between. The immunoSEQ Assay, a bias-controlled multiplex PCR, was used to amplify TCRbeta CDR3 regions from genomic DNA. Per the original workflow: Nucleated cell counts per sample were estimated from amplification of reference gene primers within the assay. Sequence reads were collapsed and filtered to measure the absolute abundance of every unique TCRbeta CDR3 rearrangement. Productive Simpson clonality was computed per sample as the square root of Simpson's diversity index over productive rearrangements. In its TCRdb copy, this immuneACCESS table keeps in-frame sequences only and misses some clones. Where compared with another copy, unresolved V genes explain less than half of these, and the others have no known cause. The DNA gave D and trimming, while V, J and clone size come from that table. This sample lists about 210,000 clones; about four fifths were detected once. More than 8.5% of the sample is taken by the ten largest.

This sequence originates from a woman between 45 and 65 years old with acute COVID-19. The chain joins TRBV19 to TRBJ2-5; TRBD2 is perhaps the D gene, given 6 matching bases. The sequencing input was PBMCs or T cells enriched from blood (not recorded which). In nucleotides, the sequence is TGTGCCAGTAGTGCGGGACTCCGGGAGACCCAGTACTTC. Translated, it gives CASSAGLRETQYF.